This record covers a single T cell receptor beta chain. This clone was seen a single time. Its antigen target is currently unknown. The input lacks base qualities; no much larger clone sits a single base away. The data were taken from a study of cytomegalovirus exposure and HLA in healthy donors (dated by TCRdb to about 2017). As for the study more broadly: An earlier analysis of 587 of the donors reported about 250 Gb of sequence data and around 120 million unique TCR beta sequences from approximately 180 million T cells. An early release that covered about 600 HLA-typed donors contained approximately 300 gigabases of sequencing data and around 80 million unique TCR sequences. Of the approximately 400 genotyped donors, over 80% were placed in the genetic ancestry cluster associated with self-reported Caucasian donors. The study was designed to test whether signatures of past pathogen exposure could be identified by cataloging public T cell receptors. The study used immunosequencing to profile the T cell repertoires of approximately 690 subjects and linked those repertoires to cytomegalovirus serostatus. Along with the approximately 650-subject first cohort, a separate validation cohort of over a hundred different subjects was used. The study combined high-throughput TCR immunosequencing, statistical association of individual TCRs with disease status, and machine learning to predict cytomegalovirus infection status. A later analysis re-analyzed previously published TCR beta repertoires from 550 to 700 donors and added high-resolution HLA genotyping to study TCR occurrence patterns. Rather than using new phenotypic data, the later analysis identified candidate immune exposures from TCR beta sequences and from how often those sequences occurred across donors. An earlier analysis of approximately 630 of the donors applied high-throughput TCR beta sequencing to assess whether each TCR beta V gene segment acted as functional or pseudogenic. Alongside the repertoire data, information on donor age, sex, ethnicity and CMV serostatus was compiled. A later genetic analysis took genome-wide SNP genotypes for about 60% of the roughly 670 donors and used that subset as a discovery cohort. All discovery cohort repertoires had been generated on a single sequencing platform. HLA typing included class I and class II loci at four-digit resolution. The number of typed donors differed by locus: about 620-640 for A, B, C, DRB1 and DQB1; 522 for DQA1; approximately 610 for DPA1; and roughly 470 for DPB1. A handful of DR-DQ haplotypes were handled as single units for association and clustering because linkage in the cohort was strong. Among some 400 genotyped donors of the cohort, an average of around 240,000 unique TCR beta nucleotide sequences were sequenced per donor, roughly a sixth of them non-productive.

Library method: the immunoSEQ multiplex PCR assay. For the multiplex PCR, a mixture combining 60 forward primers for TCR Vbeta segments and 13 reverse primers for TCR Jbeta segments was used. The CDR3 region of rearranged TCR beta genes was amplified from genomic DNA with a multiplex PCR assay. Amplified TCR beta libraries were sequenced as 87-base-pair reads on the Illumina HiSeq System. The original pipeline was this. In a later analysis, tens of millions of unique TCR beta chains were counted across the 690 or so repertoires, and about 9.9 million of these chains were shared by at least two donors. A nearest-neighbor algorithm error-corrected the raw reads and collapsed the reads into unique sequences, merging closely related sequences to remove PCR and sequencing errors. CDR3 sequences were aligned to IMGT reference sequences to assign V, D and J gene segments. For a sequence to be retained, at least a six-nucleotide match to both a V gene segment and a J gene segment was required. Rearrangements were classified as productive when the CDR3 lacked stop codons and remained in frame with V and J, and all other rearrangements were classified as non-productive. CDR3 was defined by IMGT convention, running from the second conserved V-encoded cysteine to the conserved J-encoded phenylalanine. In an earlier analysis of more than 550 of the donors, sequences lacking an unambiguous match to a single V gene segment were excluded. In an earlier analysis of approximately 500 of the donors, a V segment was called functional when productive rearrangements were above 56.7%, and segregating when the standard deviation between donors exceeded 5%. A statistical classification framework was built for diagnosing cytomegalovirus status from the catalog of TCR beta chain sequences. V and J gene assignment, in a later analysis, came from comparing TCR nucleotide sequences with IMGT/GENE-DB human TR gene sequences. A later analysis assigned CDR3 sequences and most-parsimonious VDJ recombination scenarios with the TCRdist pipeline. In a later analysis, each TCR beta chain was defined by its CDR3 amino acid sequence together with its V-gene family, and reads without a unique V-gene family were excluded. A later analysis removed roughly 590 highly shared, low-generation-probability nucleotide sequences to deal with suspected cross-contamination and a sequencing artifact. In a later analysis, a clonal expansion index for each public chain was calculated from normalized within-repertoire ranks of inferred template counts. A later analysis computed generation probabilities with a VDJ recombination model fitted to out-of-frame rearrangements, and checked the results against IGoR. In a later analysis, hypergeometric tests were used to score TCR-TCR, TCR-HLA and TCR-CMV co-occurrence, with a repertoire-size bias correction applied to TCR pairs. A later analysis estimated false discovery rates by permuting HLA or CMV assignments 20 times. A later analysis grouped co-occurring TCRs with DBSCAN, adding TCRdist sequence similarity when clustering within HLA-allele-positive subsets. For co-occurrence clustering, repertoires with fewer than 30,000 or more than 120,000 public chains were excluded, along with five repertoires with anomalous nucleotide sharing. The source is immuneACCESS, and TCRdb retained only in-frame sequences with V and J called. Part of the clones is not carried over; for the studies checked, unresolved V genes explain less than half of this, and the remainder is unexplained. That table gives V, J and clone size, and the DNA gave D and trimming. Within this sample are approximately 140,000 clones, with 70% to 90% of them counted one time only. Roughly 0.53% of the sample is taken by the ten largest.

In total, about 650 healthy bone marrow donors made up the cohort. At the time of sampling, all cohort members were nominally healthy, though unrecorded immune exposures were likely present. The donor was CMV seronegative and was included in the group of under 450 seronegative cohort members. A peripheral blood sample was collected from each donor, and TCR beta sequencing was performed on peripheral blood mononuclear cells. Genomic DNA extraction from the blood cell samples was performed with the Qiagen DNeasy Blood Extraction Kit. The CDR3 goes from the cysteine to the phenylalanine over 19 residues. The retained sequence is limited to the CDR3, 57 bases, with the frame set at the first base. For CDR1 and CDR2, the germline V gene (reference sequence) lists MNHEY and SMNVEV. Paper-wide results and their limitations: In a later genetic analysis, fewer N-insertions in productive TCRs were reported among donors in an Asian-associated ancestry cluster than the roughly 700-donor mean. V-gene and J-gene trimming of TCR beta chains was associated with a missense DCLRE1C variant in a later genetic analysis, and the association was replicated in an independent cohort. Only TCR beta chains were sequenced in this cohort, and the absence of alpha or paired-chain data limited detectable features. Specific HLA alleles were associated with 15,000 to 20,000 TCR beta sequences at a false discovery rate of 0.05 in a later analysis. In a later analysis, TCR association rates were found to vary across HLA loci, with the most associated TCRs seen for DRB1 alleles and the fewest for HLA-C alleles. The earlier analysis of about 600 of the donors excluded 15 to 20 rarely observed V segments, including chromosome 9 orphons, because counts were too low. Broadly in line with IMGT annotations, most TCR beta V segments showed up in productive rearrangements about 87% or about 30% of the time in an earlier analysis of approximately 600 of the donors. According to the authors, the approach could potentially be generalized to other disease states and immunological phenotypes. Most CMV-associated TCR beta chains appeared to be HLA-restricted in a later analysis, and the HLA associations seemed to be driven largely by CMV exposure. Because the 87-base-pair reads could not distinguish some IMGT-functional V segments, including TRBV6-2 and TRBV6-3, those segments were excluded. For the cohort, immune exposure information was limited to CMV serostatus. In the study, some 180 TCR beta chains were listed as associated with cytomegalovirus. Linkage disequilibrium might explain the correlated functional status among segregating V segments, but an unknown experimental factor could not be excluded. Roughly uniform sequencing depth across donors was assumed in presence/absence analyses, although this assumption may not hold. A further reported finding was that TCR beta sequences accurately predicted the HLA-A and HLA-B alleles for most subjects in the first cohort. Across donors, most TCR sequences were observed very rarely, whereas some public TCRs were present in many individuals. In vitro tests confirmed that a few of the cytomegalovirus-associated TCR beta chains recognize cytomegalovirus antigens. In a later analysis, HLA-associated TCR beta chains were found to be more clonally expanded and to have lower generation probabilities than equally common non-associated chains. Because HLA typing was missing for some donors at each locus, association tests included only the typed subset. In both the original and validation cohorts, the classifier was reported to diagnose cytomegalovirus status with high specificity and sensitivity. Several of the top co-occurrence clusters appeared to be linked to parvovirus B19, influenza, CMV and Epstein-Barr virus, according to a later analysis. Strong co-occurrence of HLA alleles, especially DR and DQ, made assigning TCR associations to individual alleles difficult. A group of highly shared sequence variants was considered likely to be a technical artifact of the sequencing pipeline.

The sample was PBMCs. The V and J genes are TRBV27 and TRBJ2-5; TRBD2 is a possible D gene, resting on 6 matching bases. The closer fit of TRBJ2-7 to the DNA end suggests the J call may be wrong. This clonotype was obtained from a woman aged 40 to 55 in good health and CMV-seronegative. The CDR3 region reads CASGHKLRDSSAIIYEQYF. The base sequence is TGTGCCAGCGGACATAAGCTACGGGACTCAAGCGCGATAATATACGAGCAGTACTTC.